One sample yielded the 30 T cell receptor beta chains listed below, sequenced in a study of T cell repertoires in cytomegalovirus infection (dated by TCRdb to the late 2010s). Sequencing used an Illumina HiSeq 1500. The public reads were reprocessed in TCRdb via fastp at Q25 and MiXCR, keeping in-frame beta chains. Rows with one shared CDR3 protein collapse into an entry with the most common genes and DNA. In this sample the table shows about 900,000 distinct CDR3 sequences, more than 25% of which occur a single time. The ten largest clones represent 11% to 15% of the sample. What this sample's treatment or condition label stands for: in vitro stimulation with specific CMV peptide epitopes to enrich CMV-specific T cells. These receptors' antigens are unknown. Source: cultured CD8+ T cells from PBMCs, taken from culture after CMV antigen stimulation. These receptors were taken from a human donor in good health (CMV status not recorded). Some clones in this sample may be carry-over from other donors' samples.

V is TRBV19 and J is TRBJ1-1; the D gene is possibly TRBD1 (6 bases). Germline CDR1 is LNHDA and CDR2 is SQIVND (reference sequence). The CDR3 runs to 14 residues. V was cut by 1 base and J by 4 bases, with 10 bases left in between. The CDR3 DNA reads TGTGCCAGTAGTATAGGAGGGGGAATCACTGAAGCTTTCTTT. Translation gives CASSIGGGITEAFF.

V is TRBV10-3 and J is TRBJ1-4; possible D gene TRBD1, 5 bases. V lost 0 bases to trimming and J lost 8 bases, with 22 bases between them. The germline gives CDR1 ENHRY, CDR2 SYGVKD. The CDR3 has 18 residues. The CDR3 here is CAISESGRVDLFREKLFF. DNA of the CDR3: TGTGCCATCAGTGAGTCGGGCAGGGTGGACCTTTTTCGAGAAAAACTGTTTTTT.

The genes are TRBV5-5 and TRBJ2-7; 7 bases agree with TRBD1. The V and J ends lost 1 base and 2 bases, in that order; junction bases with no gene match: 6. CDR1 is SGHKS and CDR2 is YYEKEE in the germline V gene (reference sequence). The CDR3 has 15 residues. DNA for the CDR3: TGTGCCAGCAGCTTGTGGGACAGCCCAGCCTACGAGCAGTACTTC. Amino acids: CASSLWDSPAYEQYF.

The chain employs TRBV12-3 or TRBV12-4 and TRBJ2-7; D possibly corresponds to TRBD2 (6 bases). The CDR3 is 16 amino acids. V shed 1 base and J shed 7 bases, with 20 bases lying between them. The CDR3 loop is CASSLGYGGTLWEQYV. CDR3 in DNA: TGTGCCAGCAGTTTAGGGTATGGGGGGACCCTCTGGGAGCAGTACGTC.

The CDR3: CASSSGHYSNQPQHF. DNA of the CDR3: TGTGCCAGCAGCTCGGGACACTATAGCAATCAGCCCCAGCATTTT. The chain couples TRBV7-9 to TRBJ1-5, with a weak D call TRBD1 (6 bases). Looked up from germline, CDR1 is SEHNR and CDR2 is FQNEAQ (reference sequence). V was trimmed by 4 bases and J by 0 bases, leaving 10 bases between them. This CDR3 is 15 amino acids long.

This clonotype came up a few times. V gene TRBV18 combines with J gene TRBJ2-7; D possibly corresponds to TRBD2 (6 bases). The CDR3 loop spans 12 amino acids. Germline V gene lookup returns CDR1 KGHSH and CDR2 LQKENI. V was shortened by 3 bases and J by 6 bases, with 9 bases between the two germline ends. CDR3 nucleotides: TGTGCCAGCTCACCGAGGGGAGGCGAGCAGTACGTC. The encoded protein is CASSPRGGEQYV.

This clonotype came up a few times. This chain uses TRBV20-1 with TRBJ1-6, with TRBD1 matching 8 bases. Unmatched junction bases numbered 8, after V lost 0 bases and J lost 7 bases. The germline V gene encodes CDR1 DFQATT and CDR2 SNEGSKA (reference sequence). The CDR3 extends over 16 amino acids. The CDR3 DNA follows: TGCAGTGCTAGAGATAGGACAGGGTCGGGGAATTCACCCCTCCACTTT. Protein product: CSARDRTGSGNSPLHF.

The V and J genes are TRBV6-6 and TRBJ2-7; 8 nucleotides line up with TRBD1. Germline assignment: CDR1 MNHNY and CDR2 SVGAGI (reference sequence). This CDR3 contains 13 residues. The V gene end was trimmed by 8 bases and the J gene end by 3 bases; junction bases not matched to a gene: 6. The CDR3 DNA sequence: TGTGCCAGCGGTACAGGGGGTAGCTACGAGCAGTACGTC. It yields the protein CASGTGGSYEQYV.

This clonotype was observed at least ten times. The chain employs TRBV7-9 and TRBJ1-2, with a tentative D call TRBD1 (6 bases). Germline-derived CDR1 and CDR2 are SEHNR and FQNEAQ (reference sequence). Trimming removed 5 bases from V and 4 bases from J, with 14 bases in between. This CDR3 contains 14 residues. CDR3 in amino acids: CASSPDADSYGYTF. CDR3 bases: TGTGCCAGCAGCCCCGATGCGGACAGCTATGGCTACACCTTC.

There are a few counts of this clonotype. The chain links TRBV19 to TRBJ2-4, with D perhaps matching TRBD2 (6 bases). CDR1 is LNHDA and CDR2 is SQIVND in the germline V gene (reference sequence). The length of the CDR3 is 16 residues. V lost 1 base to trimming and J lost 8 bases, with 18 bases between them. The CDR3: CASSIVGSGGRDIQYF. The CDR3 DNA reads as TGTGCCAGTAGTATAGTAGGCTCTGGAGGGAGAGACATTCAGTACTTC.

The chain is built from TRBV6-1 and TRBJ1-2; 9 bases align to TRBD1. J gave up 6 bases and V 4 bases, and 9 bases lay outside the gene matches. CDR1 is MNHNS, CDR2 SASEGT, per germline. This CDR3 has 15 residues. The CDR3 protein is CASSGWTGELHGYTF. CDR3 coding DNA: TGTGCCAGCAGTGGGTGGACAGGGGAGCTGCATGGCTACACCTTC.

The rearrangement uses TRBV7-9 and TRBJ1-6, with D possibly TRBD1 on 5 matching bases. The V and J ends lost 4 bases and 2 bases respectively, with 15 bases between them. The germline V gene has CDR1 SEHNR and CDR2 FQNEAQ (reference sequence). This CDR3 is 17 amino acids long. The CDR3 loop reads CASSSELDTAYNSPLHF. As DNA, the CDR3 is TGTGCCAGCAGCTCCGAACTGGACACCGCCTATAATTCACCCCTCCACTTT. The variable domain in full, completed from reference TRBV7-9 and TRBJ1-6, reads DTGVSQNPRHKITKRGQNVTFRCDPISEHNRLYWYRQTLGQGPEFLTYFQNEAQLEKSRLLSDRFSAERPKGSFSTLEIQRTEQGDSAMYLCASSSELDTAYNSPLHFGNGTRLTVT.

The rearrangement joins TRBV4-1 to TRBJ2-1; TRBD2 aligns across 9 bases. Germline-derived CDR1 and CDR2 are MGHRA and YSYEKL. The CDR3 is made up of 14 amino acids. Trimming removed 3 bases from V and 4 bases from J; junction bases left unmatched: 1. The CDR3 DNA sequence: TGCGCCAGCAGCCATCTAGCGGGGTACAATGAGCAGTTCTTC. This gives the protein CASSHLAGYNEQFF.

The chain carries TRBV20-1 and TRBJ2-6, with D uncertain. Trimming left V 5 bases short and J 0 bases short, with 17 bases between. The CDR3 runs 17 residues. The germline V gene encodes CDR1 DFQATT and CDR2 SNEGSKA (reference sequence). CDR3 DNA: TGCAGTGCTTACGACACGAAATCAAGCTCTGGGGCCAACGTCCTGACTTTC. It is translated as CSAYDTKSSSGANVLTF.

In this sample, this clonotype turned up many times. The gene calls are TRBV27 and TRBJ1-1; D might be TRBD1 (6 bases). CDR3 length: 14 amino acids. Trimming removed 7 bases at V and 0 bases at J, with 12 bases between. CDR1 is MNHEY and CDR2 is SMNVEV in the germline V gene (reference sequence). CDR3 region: CASNSGTLNTEAFF. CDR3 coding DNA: TGTGCCAGCAATTCCGGGACACTGAACACTGAAGCTTTCTTT.

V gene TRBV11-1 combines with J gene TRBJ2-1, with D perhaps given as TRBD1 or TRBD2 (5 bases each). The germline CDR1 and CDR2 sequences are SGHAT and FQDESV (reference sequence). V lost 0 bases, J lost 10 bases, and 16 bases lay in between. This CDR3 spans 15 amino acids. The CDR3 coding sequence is TGTGCCAGCAGCTTAGCGCCGGGGCAGGCACGCGAGCAGTTCTTC. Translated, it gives CASSLAPGQAREQFF.

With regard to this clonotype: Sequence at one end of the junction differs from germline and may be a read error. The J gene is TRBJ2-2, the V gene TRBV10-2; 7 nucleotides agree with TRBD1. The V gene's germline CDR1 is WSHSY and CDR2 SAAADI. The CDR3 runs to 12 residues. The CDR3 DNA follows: TGCGACAGCAGGGGGATCTCCGGGGAGCTGTTTTTT. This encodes CDSRGISGELFF.

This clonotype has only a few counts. The DNA for the CDR3 is TGTGCCAGCAGCCCCCCAGGGACAGAGGGCTACGAGCAGTACGTC. The encoded protein is CASSPPGTEGYEQYV. The chain carries TRBV7-9 and TRBJ2-7; 7 bases align to TRBD1. The germline V gene encodes CDR1 SEHNR and CDR2 FQNEAQ (reference sequence). Trimming took 5 bases from V and 3 from J; bases not matched to a gene: 10. CDR3 length equals 15 residues.

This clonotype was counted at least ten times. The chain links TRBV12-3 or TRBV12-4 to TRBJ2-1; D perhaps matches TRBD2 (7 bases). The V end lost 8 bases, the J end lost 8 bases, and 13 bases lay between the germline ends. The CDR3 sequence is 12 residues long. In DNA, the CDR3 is TGTGCCAGCTGGGAGGGGGGACATGAGCAGTTCTTC. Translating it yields CASWEGGHEQFF.

CDR3 in amino acids: CASSPGVAGAREYV. DNA of the CDR3: TGTGCCAGCAGTCCAGGGGTAGCGGGGGCCCGGGAGTACGTC. The chain employs TRBV27 and TRBJ2-7; 9 bases map to TRBD2. This CDR3 has 14 residues. Germline loops: CDR1 MNHEY, CDR2 SMNVEV (reference sequence). The V and J ends lost 5 bases and 11 bases, in that order; junction bases with no gene match: 13.

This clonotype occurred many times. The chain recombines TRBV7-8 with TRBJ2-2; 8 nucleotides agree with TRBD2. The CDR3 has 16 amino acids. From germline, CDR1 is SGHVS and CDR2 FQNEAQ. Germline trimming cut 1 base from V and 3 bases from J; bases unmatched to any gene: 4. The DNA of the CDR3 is TGTGCCAGCAGCTTAGAGAGCGGGGGTGACACCGGGGAGCTGTTTTTT. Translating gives CASSLESGGDTGELFF.

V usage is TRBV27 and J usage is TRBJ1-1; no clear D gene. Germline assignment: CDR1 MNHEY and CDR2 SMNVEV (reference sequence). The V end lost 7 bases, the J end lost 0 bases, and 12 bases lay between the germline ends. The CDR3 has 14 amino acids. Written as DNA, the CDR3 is TGTGCCAGCATGCCCGAGTCGGTGAACACTGAAGCTTTCTTT. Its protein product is CASMPESVNTEAFF.

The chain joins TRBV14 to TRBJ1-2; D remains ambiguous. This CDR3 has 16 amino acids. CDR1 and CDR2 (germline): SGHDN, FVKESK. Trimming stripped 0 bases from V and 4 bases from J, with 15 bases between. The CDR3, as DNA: TGTGCCAGCAGCCAAGAATCGGCAGGCCTCTTCTATGGCTACACCTTC. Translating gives CASSQESAGLFYGYTF.

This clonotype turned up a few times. Here the CDR3 DNA reads TGTGCCAGCAGCTTAGGAGAAGGGACAGATGGCTACACCTTC. Encoded protein: CASSLGEGTDGYTF. The chain links TRBV5-6 to TRBJ1-2; 7 bases map to TRBD1. Trimming cost V 2 bases and J 6 bases; bases outside gene matches: 7. CDR1 and CDR2 from the germline V gene are SGHDT and YYEEEE. The CDR3 extends over 14 amino acids.

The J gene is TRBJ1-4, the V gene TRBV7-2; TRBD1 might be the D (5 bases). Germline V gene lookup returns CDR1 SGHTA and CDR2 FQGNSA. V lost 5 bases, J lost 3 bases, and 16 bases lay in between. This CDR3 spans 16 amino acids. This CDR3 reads CASSPKTGNPNEKLFF. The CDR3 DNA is TGTGCCAGCAGCCCCAAAACAGGCAATCCTAATGAAAAACTGTTTTTT.

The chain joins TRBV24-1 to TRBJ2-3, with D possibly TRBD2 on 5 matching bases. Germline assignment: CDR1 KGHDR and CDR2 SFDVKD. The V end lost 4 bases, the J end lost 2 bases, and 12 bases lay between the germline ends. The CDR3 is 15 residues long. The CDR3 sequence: CATSDPREATDTQYF. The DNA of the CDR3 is TGTGCCACCAGTGACCCGAGGGAAGCCACAGATACGCAGTATTTT.

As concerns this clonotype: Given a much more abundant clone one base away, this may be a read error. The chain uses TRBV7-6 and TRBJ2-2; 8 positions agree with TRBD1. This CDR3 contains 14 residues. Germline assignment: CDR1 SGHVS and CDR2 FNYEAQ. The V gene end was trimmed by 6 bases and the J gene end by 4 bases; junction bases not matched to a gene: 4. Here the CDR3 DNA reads TGTGCCAGCAGTTATACAGGGGGCACCGGGGAGCTGTTTTTT. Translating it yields CASSYTGGTGELFF.

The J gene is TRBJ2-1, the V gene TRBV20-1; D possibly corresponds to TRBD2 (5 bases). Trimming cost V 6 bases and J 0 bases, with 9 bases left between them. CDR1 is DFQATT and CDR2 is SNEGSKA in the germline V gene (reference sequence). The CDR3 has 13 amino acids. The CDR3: CSAPGFSYNEQFF. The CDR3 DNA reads TGCAGTGCCCCGGGGTTCTCCTACAATGAGCAGTTCTTC.

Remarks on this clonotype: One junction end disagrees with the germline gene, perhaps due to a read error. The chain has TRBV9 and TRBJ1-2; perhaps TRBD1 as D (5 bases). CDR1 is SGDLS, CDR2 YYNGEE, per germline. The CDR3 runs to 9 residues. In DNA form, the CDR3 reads TGTGCCAGCAGCGTACAGGGCCCCTTC. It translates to CASSVQGPF.

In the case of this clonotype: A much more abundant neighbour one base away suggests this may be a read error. CDR3 coding DNA: TGTGTCTGTACCAGGAGTGCGGAAAACACCGGGGAGCTGTTTTTT. Translation: CVCTRSAENTGELFF. The rearrangement joins TRBV7-9 to TRBJ2-2; D unclear. Germline assignment: CDR1 SEHNR and CDR2 FQNEAQ (reference sequence). This CDR3 has 15 residues.